Below, 23 T cell receptor beta chains from the same sample are listed, as sequenced in a study of T cell responses to AZD1222 COVID-19 vaccine. Using immunoSEQ multiplex PCR, the repertoire was profiled, and TCRdb retains in-frame clones only, with some absent. The table shows roughly 180,000 clones, with more than 75% occurring only once. The material was peripheral blood, obtained on day 0 of MenACWY control vaccination. These receptors were obtained from an adult in good health.

The chain combines TRBV3-1 (or the pseudogene TRBV3-2) with TRBJ1-2, with D possibly being TRBD1 (6 bases). The CDR3 is 13 amino acids. Looked up from germline, CDR1 is LGHDT and CDR2 is YNNKEL (reference sequence). V was trimmed by 5 bases and J by 8 bases, leaving 15 bases between them. For the CDR3, the DNA is TGTGCCAGCAGCTCGGCAGGGGCCCACGGCTACACCTTC. Translating gives CASSSAGAHGYTF.

Here the CDR3 reads CASSQDSGQGQPQHF. CDR3 DNA: TGTGCCAGCAGCCAAGATAGCGGACAGGGGCAGCCCCAGCATTTT. This chain links TRBV14 with TRBJ1-5; 9 bases fit TRBD1. CDR3 length equals 15 residues. V lost 0 bases to trimming and J lost 7 bases; unmatched junction nucleotides: 4. Per the germline V gene, CDR1 is SGHDN and CDR2 is FVKESK.

The V and J genes are TRBV24-1 and TRBJ2-1, with D possibly being TRBD1 or TRBD2 (5 bases each). Germline assignment: CDR1 KGHDR and CDR2 SFDVKD. V gave up 4 bases and J gave up 7 bases, with 19 bases separating them. CDR3 length equals 16 residues. The CDR3, as DNA: TGTGCCACCAGTGACCAAGGGACCATTCTTCAGAATGAGCAGTTCTTC. This codes for CATSDQGTILQNEQFF.

The sample holds a few counts of this clone. The rearrangement links TRBV10-1 to TRBJ1-3; D possibly corresponds to TRBD1 (5 bases). From germline, CDR1 is WNHNN and CDR2 SYGVQD (reference sequence). CDR3 length: 18 amino acids. V was pared by 3 bases and J by 0 bases, with 18 bases between. CDR3 residues: CASSEAPGTASSGNTIYF. The CDR3 DNA is TGCGCCAGCAGTGAAGCCCCCGGGACGGCGAGCTCTGGAAACACCATATATTTT.

The chain links TRBV7-2 to TRBJ2-7; D could derive from TRBD1 or TRBD2 (5 bases each). V lost 8 bases, J lost 4 bases, and 18 bases lay in between. Germline CDR1 SGHTA, CDR2 FQGNSA. This CDR3 has 14 amino acids. CDR3 in DNA: TGTGCCAGCCAGATGGTGTCAGGGAGTTACGAGCAGTACTTC. It yields the protein CASQMVSGSYEQYF.

This chain links TRBV7-2 with TRBJ2-3, with D perhaps matching TRBD1 or TRBD2 (6 bases each). Trimming took 3 bases from V and 13 from J, leaving 20 bases between them. This CDR3 has 14 amino acids. The V gene's germline CDR1 is SGHTA and CDR2 FQGNSA. The CDR3 coding sequence is TGTGCCAGCAGCTTCGGACAGTTGGGGGGCACCGAGTATTTT. Its protein is CASSFGQLGGTEYF.

This clone showed up just a few times. The chain couples TRBV19 to TRBJ2-7, with D tentatively TRBD1 (6 bases). This CDR3 has 14 amino acids. V shed 6 bases and J shed 1 base, with 13 bases lying between them. Germline-derived CDR1 and CDR2 are LNHDA and SQIVND (reference sequence). This CDR3 is CASRADRTSYEQYF. CDR3 nucleotide sequence: TGTGCCAGTAGAGCAGACAGGACTTCCTACGAGCAGTACTTC. The full variable domain, completed using reference TRBV19 and TRBJ2-7, is DGGITQSPKYLFRKEGQNVTLSCEQNLNHDAMYWYRQDPGQGLRLIYYSQIVNDFQKGDIAEGYSVSREKKESFPLTVTSAQKNPTAFYLCASRADRTSYEQYFGPGTRLTVT.

This clone was seen only once. This chain uses TRBV28 with TRBJ1-6; tentatively, D is TRBD1 (5 bases). Trimming left V 1 base short and J 6 bases short, with 10 bases between. The germline V gene has CDR1 MDHEN and CDR2 SYDVKM. The CDR3 sequence is 15 residues long. The CDR3 sequence is CASSLLGHTNSPLHF. The CDR3 DNA reads as TGTGCCAGCAGTTTATTAGGACATACTAATTCACCCCTCCACTTT.

The gene calls are TRBV12-3 or TRBV12-4 and TRBJ1-1; possible D gene TRBD1, 6 bases. V was clipped by 4 bases and J by 6 bases, with 9 bases between them. CDR3 length equals 12 residues. The CDR3, as DNA: TGTGCCAGCAGTTGGGGGGGGCCTGAAGCTTTCTTT. Translating gives CASSWGGPEAFF.

The gene calls are TRBV5-1 and TRBJ1-1; D perhaps matches TRBD1 (5 bases). Germline V gene lookup returns CDR1 SGHRS and CDR2 YFSETQ. Trimming removed 1 base from V and 4 bases from J, with 8 bases in between. CDR3 length: 13 amino acids. The CDR3 DNA is TGCGCCAGCAGCTTGTCGCAGGGCACTGAAGCTTTCTTT. Its translation is CASSLSQGTEAFF.

This sequence joins TRBV5-1 and TRBJ2-5; D may be TRBD1 (6 bases). The CDR3 spans 14 residues. V was cut by 2 bases and J by 2 bases, with 10 bases left in between. Germline-derived CDR1 and CDR2 are SGHRS and YFSETQ. CDR3 residues: CASSFRTVQETQYF. The CDR3 nucleotides are TGCGCCAGCAGCTTCCGGACAGTGCAAGAGACCCAGTACTTC.

This clone was counted a single time. The chain combines TRBV28 with TRBJ2-5; TRBD2 agrees at 7 bases. Unmatched junction bases numbered 3, after V lost 4 bases and J lost 1 base. The CDR3 has 14 amino acids. Germline CDR1 MDHEN, CDR2 SYDVKM. In DNA form, the CDR3 reads TGTGCCAGCAGTTCCGGGACTACCCAAGAGACCCAGTACTTC. Translated: CASSSGTTQETQYF.

The chain recombines TRBV29-1 with TRBJ1-2; no reliable D call. Germline CDR1 is SQVTM and CDR2 is ANQGSEA. The CDR3 consists of 11 residues. The V and J ends lost 5 bases and 2 bases respectively, with 6 bases between them. The CDR3 DNA reads TGCAGCGTTCAAGGGAACTATGGCTACACCTTC. It is translated as CSVQGNYGYTF.

The chain joins TRBV7-3 to TRBJ2-6; the match to TRBD1 covers 7 bases. The germline V gene has CDR1 SGHTA and CDR2 FQGTGA. CDR3 size: 17 residues. The junction had 5 bases not matched to a gene; V was cut back by 1 base and J by 2 bases. CDR3 amino acids: CASSLNRGVTGANVLTF. The CDR3 region has the DNA TGTGCCAGCAGCTTAAACAGGGGTGTTACTGGGGCCAACGTCCTGACTTTC.

V usage is TRBV27 and J usage is TRBJ1-5; D might be TRBD1 (5 bases). The CDR3 extends over 14 amino acids. Germline lookup yields CDR1 MNHEY and CDR2 SMNVEV (reference sequence). The V and J ends lost 4 bases and 2 bases respectively, with 9 bases between them. The CDR3 here is CASSSGVGNQPQHF. The CDR3 DNA is TGTGCCAGCAGTTCGGGGGTGGGCAATCAGCCCCAGCATTTT.

The chain employs TRBV5-1 and TRBJ2-3, with 13 bases matching TRBD2. This CDR3 has 15 residues. Trimming cost V 3 bases and J 3 bases; bases outside gene matches: 1. CDR1 is SGHRS, CDR2 YFSETQ, per germline. CDR3: CASSWTSGRTDTQYF. The CDR3 bases are TGCGCCAGCAGCTGGACTAGCGGGAGAACAGATACGCAGTATTTT.

A few counts support this clone. The rearrangement uses TRBV2 and TRBJ2-1; TRBD1 aligns across 10 bases. The CDR3 runs 16 residues. The ends lost 5 bases at V and 6 bases at J; junction bases unmatched: 10. Per the germline V gene, CDR1 is SNHLY and CDR2 is FYNNEI. This chain's CDR3 is CASSTDRDRGGNEQFF. The CDR3 nucleotides read TGTGCCAGCAGTACTGACCGGGACAGGGGTGGCAATGAGCAGTTCTTC.

The gene calls are TRBV15 and TRBJ1-1; TRBD1 aligns across 9 bases. CDR1 is LNHNV, CDR2 YYDKDF, per germline (reference sequence). The CDR3 spans 15 residues. V lost 1 base to trimming and J lost 5 bases; unmatched junction nucleotides: 5. The CDR3 spells CATSRGGDRVTEAFF. The CDR3 region has the DNA TGTGCCACCAGCAGAGGTGGGGACAGGGTAACTGAAGCTTTCTTT.

This chain links TRBV3-1 (or the pseudogene TRBV3-2) with TRBJ2-1; 11 bases are a match to TRBD2. The CDR3 loop spans 17 amino acids. In germline, CDR1 is LGHDT, CDR2 YNNKEL (reference sequence). The trim removed 0 bases at V and 5 bases at J, leaving 6 bases unmatched. CDR3 protein: CASSQDPTSGVHNEQFF. As DNA, the CDR3 is TGTGCCAGCAGCCAAGATCCGACTAGCGGGGTACACAATGAGCAGTTCTTC.

Of note for this clone: Other DNA sequences from this sample encode an identical CDR3 as well. The V call is TRBV10-3, the J call TRBJ1-5, with a tentative D call TRBD1 (6 bases). The V and J ends lost 0 bases and 1 base respectively, with 10 bases between them. This CDR3 is 16 amino acids long. Germline CDR1 is ENHRY and CDR2 is SYGVKD. This chain's CDR3 is CAISESGRGSNQPQHF. CDR3 sequence (DNA): TGTGCCATCAGTGAGTCGGGCAGGGGAAGCAATCAGCCCCAGCATTTT.

This chain connects TRBV6-6 to TRBJ1-2; a possible D gene is TRBD1 (5 bases). Between the trimmed V and J ends, which lost 5 bases and 5 bases, there was a span of 24 bases. Germline-derived CDR1 and CDR2 are MNHNY and SVGAGI (reference sequence). CDR3 length: 17 residues. The CDR3 region is CASSPRAGSRRWYGYTF. The CDR3 bases are TGTGCCAGCAGTCCCCGGGCAGGGTCACGGAGATGGTATGGCTACACCTTC.

The sample holds a few counts of this clone. The V call is TRBV5-4, the J call TRBJ1-2, with a tentative D call TRBD1 (6 bases). V lost 0 bases to trimming and J lost 4 bases, with 16 bases between them. The V gene's germline CDR1 is SGHNT and CDR2 YYREEE (reference sequence). CDR3 length equals 16 residues. CDR3 protein: CASSLEGGRGAYGYTF. As DNA, the CDR3 is TGTGCCAGCAGCTTGGAAGGCGGCAGGGGTGCCTATGGCTACACCTTC.

The chain couples TRBV7-2 to TRBJ2-2; D perhaps matches TRBD1 (5 bases). The CDR3 consists of 13 residues. Germline CDR1 and CDR2: SGHTA and FQGNSA. Trimming stripped 2 bases from V and 7 bases from J, with 8 bases between. The CDR3 bases are TGTGCCAGCAGCTTAAGACAGATCGGGGAGCTGTTTTTT. It specifies CASSLRQIGELFF.